Presented here are 14 T cell receptor beta chains from one specimen sequenced in a study of technical replicates of blood from a handful of donors. Method: immunoSEQ multiplex PCR; TCRdb's copy keeps in-frame clones and lacks some. This sample carries tens of thousands of clones, about 92% of them seen once, and the ten largest clones take 3.5% to 5%. Material for sequencing was PBMCs. These receptors originate from a human donor in good health. Some clones in this sample may be carry-over from other donors' samples.

J is TRBJ1-6 and V is TRBV10-3; 9 bases are a match to TRBD1. V was clipped by 11 bases and J by 10 bases; unmatched bases: 9. Germline lookup yields CDR1 ENHRY and CDR2 SYGVKD. The length of the CDR3 is 13 residues. The CDR3 loop is CAVRPGQGSPLHF. The CDR3 nucleotides read TGTGCCGTACGTCCGGGACAGGGATCACCCCTCCACTTT.

The chain links TRBV5-6 to TRBJ1-3; TRBD1 is a possible D gene (5 bases). Trimming shortened V by 2 bases and J by 0 bases, and 9 bases separated the two germline ends. From germline, CDR1 is SGHDT and CDR2 YYEEEE. The CDR3 is 15 amino acids. The CDR3, as DNA: TGTGCCAGCAGCTTTGGGGCTTCCTCTGGAAACACCATATATTTT. Protein sequence: CASSFGASSGNTIYF.

This clone was seen a single time. The J gene is TRBJ2-2, the V gene TRBV19, with TRBD2 identical over 10 bases. Trimming at V came to 3 bases and at J to 5 bases, leaving 9 bases not matched to a gene. Germline assignment: CDR1 LNHDA and CDR2 SQIVND (reference sequence). This CDR3 spans 17 amino acids. CDR3 bases: TGTGCCAGTAGTATTGGATTTGGTAGCGGGGGGACCGGGGAGCTGTTTTTT. Protein product: CASSIGFGSGGTGELFF.

The gene calls are TRBV27 and TRBJ2-7; 7 nucleotides agree with TRBD2. Germline-derived CDR1 and CDR2 are MNHEY and SMNVEV (reference sequence). V was pared by 4 bases and J by 4 bases, with 10 bases of the junction left unmatched. The CDR3 has 15 residues. The CDR3 sequence: CASSSPLTGGYEQYF. CDR3 bases: TGTGCCAGCAGTTCGCCCCTCACGGGAGGTTACGAGCAGTACTTC.

The chain is built from TRBV12-5 and TRBJ1-6; 7 bases agree with TRBD1. CDR1 is LGHNT, CDR2 FRNRAP, per germline. Trimming at V came to 2 bases and at J to 14 bases, leaving 6 bases not matched to a gene. This CDR3 comprises 13 residues. The CDR3 bases are TGTGCTAGTGGTTTGTCCTCAGGGGGTTCCCTCCACTTT. This codes for CASGLSSGGSLHF.

The chain links TRBV6-5 to TRBJ2-7; 10 positions match TRBD1. The CDR3 consists of 15 residues. Germline V gene data show CDR1 as MNHEY and CDR2 as SVGAGI. The V gene end was trimmed by 2 bases and the J gene end by 4 bases; junction bases not matched to a gene: 5. The DNA of the CDR3 is TGTGCCAGCAGTTACCGGGACAGGGGTCTTTACGAGCAGTACTTC. It translates to CASSYRDRGLYEQYF.

V is TRBV19 and J is TRBJ1-3; D perhaps matches TRBD1 (6 bases). This CDR3 has 17 residues. The germline CDR1 and CDR2 sequences are LNHDA and SQIVND (reference sequence). V lost 7 bases and J 2 bases, leaving 21 bases between the germline ends. The DNA for the CDR3 is TGTGCCAGTATCCGTACGGGACACAGGACCACTGGAAACACCATATATTTT. Amino acids: CASIRTGHRTTGNTIYF.

The rearrangement joins TRBV6-5 to TRBJ2-5, with D possibly matching TRBD2 (6 bases). The CDR3 runs 11 residues. V was clipped by 8 bases and J by 5 bases, with 9 bases between them. Germline V CDR1 and CDR2: MNHEY, SVGAGI. CDR3 in amino acids: CASAGRETQYF. Written as DNA, the CDR3 is TGTGCCAGCGCGGGGAGGGAGACCCAGTACTTC.

A single count supports this clone. This chain uses TRBV29-1 with TRBJ1-5; 7 positions agree with TRBD1. Germline loops: CDR1 SQVTM, CDR2 ANQGSEA. The ends lost 6 bases at V and 0 bases at J; junction bases unmatched: 14. CDR3 size: 17 residues. The CDR3 protein is CSVTLSGGRYSNQPQHF. The CDR3, as DNA: TGCAGCGTGACGTTGTCAGGGGGACGTTATAGCAATCAGCCCCAGCATTTT. Looking up the rest from reference TRBV29-1 and TRBJ1-5 gives the full variable domain: SAVISQKPSRDICQRGTSLTIQCQVDSQVTMMFWYRQQPGQSLTLIATANQGSEATYESGFVIDKFPISRPNLTFSTLTVSNMSPEDSSIYLCSVTLSGGRYSNQPQHFGDGTRLSIL.

J is TRBJ1-2 and V is TRBV21-1. TRBV21-1 is labeled a pseudogene. The CDR3 extends over 16 amino acids. DNA of the CDR3: TGTGCCAGCACCACGAGAAAGATTCGGGAGGACTATGGCTACACCTTC. Encoded protein: CASTTRKIREDYGYTF.

CDR3 in amino acids: CASSYSGGDQSSGYTF. The CDR3 DNA sequence: TGTGCCAGCAGTTACTCCGGGGGAGATCAGAGTAGTGGCTACACCTTC. This chain joins TRBV6-5 and TRBJ1-2; a possible D gene is TRBD1 (5 bases). Trimming removed 0 bases at V and 7 bases at J, with 18 bases between. There are 16 residues in the CDR3. CDR1 MNHEY and CDR2 SVGAGI come from the germline V gene.

The chain recombines TRBV7-9 with TRBJ1-4; no reliable D call. The CDR3 contains 15 residues. V lost 1 base and J lost 8, with 14 bases in between. CDR1 and CDR2 from the germline V gene are SEHNR and FQNEAQ (reference sequence). CDR3 residues: CASSLGGMRREKLFF. The CDR3 DNA follows: TGTGCCAGCAGCTTAGGAGGAATGCGACGGGAAAAACTGTTTTTT.

The genes are TRBV5-6 and TRBJ1-5, with 8 positions matching TRBD1. The CDR3 sequence is 17 residues long. J gave up 3 bases and V 1 base, and 9 bases lay outside the gene matches. Germline loops: CDR1 SGHDT, CDR2 YYEEEE. CDR3 bases: TGTGCCAGCAGCTTGTCGTCGGTCAGGGGGCTCAATCAGCCCCAGCATTTT. Translating it yields CASSLSSVRGLNQPQHF.

The J gene is TRBJ2-1, the V gene TRBV7-6, with 7 bases matching TRBD2. CDR3 length: 14 residues. The J segment lost 10 bases and the V segment lost 3 bases, leaving 9 bases of the junction unmatched. Germline CDR1 and CDR2: SGHVS and FNYEAQ. In nucleotides, the CDR3 is TGTGCCAGCAGCTTTTCCGAGGCGGGGGTGGAGCAGTTCTTC. It codes for CASSFSEAGVEQFF.